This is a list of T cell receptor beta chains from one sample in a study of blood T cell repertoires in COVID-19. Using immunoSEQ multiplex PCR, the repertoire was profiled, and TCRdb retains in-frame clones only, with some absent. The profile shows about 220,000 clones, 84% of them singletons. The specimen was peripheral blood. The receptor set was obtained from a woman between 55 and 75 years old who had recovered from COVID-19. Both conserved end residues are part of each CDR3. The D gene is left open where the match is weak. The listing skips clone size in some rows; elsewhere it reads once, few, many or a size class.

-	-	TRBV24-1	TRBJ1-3	TGTGCCACCAGTGATTCCCTCTCTGGAAACACCATATATTTT	CATSDSLSGNTIYF
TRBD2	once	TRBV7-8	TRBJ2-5	TGTGCCAGCAGCCGGAGACTAGCGGGGGTACAAGAGACCCAGTACTTC	CASSRRLAGVQETQYF
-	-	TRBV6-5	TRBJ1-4	TGTGCCAGCAAGATCGGGCAGGGTAGTGAAAAACTGTTTTTT	CASKIGQGSEKLFF
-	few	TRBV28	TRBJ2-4	TGTGCCAGCCAACCGAGTCGGAACATTCAGTACTTC	CASQPSRNIQYF
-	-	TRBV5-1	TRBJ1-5	TGCGCCAGCAGCTTTGACAGCCCCAATGATCAGCCCCAGCATTTT	CASSFDSPNDQPQHF
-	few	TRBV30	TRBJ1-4	TGTGCCTCCCCGGCGGGGGCGACTAATGAAAAACTGTTTTTT	CASPAGATNEKLFF
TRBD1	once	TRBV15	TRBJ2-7	TGTGCCACCAGCAGAGAGAGGGCGGGGGACAGGGCCAGCTCCTACGAGCAGTACTTC	CATSRERAGDRASSYEQYF
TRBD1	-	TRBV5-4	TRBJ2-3	TGTGCCAGCAGCTCCCGCCTGACAGGGGCAGATACGCAGTATTTT	CASSSRLTGADTQYF
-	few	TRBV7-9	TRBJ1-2	TGTGCCAGCAGCTTAGCGATACTCCAGGGTGGCTACACCTTC	CASSLAILQGGYTF
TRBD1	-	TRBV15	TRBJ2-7	TGTGCCACCAGCCCCGACCGGACAGGGAACGAGCAGTACTTC	CATSPDRTGNEQYF
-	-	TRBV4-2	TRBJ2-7	TGTGCCAGCAGCCAAGCCGGGGTCGACTACGAGCAGTACTTC	CASSQAGVDYEQYF
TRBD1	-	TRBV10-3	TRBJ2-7	TGTGCCATCAGGGACAGGGCCGAGCAGTACTTC	CAIRDRAEQYF
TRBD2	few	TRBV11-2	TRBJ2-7	TGTGCCAGCAGCTCTATAGCGGGGATAGAGCAGTACTTC	CASSSIAGIEQYF
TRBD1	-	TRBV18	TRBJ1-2	TGTGCCAGCTCACCAAAGACAGGGGACATTAACTATGGCTACACCTTC	CASSPKTGDINYGYTF
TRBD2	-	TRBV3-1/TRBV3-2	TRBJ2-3	TGTGCCAGCAGCCAAGACAGACTAGCGGGGGGCCGAGATACGCAGTATTTT	CASSQDRLAGGRDTQYF
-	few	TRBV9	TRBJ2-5	TGTGCCAGCAGCTACTCCGGGAGCGGTCGGGAGACCCAGTACTTC	CASSYSGSGRETQYF
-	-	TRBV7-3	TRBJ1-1	TGTGCCAGCAGCTCGGGCCGGGGGACTGAAGCTTTCTTT	CASSSGRGTEAFF
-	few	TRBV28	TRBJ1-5	TGTGCCAGCAGACGCGTAAATCAGCCCCAGCATTTT	CASRRVNQPQHF
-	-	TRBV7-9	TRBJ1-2	TGTGCCAGCAGCTTAGGAGTCCTAGGCTACACCTTC	CASSLGVLGYTF